Shown below are 17 T cell receptor beta chains from a single sample sequenced in a study of T cells in localized non-small cell lung cancer. Generated by immunoSEQ multiplex PCR, the TCRdb table keeps only in-frame clones and is missing some. The sample has more than 9,000 clones, roughly 45% seen once. Sequencing was performed on lymph node tissue, taken before any cancer treatment. The receptors were gathered from a woman between 40 and 69 years old with stage I lung adenocarcinoma.

V is TRBV19 and J is TRBJ2-1; D may match TRBD1 or TRBD2 (5 bases each). The V gene's germline CDR1 is LNHDA and CDR2 SQIVND (reference sequence). This CDR3 has 15 residues. V was clipped by 3 bases and J by 2 bases, with 11 bases between them. CDR3 in DNA: TGTGCCAGTAGTATCACGGGGCCGACCTACAATGAGCAGTTCTTC. Residues: CASSITGPTYNEQFF.

The V gene is TRBV5-1, the J gene TRBJ1-3; TRBD1 is a possible D gene (5 bases). The CDR3 consists of 14 residues. Germline V gene lookup returns CDR1 SGHRS and CDR2 YFSETQ. V lost 0 bases to trimming and J lost 10 bases, with 14 bases between them. CDR3 region: CASSLGDPTPTIYF. The CDR3 region has the DNA TGCGCCAGCAGCTTGGGGGACCCCACCCCGACCATATATTTT.

The V call is TRBV19, the J call TRBJ2-6; D not resolved. This CDR3 region has 14 residues. Deletions cut 5 bases from V and 2 bases from J, with 7 bases between. Germline V lookup: CDR1 LNHDA, CDR2 SQIVND (reference sequence). The CDR3 DNA is TGTGCCAGTAGTGCAAGGGCTGGGGCCAACGTCCTGACTTTC. Residues: CASSARAGANVLTF.

The chain has TRBV11-3 and TRBJ2-4; no firm D call. The CDR3 runs 16 residues. The V gene's germline CDR1 is SGHNT and CDR2 YENEEA. Between the trimmed V and J ends, which lost 3 bases and 7 bases, there was a span of 19 bases. This CDR3 reads CASSLYPLGERNIQYF. As DNA, the CDR3 is TGTGCCAGCAGCTTGTACCCTCTCGGAGAGAGGAACATTCAGTACTTC.

The gene calls are TRBV11-3 and TRBJ2-7, with 10 bases aligning to TRBD1. This CDR3 is 14 amino acids long. Trimming at V came to 3 bases and at J to 5 bases, leaving 4 bases not matched to a gene. Germline-derived CDR1 and CDR2 are SGHNT and YENEEA. The CDR3: CASSFAGTGDEQYF. CDR3 nucleotide sequence: TGTGCCAGCAGCTTCGCCGGGACAGGGGACGAGCAGTACTTC.

The chain is built from TRBV19 and TRBJ1-5, with a tentative D call TRBD1 (5 bases). The CDR3 is made up of 14 amino acids. The germline V and J ends were trimmed by 5 bases and 5 bases, with 13 bases remaining between them. Germline-derived CDR1 and CDR2 are LNHDA and SQIVND (reference sequence). DNA for the CDR3: TGTGCCAGTAGTCCCCGACAGAATTATCAGCCCCAGCATTTT. Its protein product is CASSPRQNYQPQHF.

V usage is TRBV11-3 and J usage is TRBJ1-1; D possibly corresponds to TRBD1 (5 bases). Germline values: CDR1 SGHNT, CDR2 YENEEA. V lost 3 bases and J 6 bases, leaving 14 bases between the germline ends. The CDR3 sequence is 14 residues long. The CDR3 bases are TGTGCCAGCAGCTTGGCCGACAGATACGCTGAAGCTTTCTTT. This sequence encodes CASSLADRYAEAFF.

This clone came up a few times. The gene calls are TRBV7-6 and TRBJ2-4, with unresolved D. V was clipped by 0 bases and J by 8 bases, with 11 bases between them. Germline-derived CDR1 and CDR2 are SGHVS and FNYEAQ. The CDR3 sequence is 14 residues long. CDR3 nucleotide sequence: TGTGCCAGCAGCTTAGCGCCCGGGCGAGACATTCAGTACTTC. Translated, it gives CASSLAPGRDIQYF.

This clone is labeled medium-sized. The V gene is TRBV9, the J gene TRBJ2-1; 8 positions agree with TRBD1. V shed 5 bases, J shed 7 bases, and the junction held 14 bases outside the gene matches. CDR1 and CDR2 from the germline V gene are SGDLS and YYNGEE. The CDR3 has 16 amino acids. The CDR3 is CASSRGVTGERNEQFF. As DNA, the CDR3 is TGTGCCAGCAGTAGGGGCGTGACAGGGGAGAGGAATGAGCAGTTCTTC.

This chain connects TRBV6-8 to TRBJ1-2; TRBD1 aligns across 8 bases. After removal of 6 bases from V and 6 bases from J, the junction contained 15 bases not matched to a gene. This CDR3 spans 16 amino acids. Germline CDR1 is MNHGY and CDR2 is SAAAGT. CDR3 region: CASRTAFRGPEDGYTF. CDR3 nucleotide sequence: TGTGCCAGCAGAACGGCTTTCAGGGGGCCGGAGGATGGCTACACCTTC.

The V call is TRBV8-2, the J call TRBJ1-4. TRBV8-2 is shown as a pseudogene. This CDR3 region has 15 residues. The CDR3: CASSPSGGTNEKLFF. In nucleotides, the CDR3 is TGTGCCAGCAGTCCGTCTGGGGGGACTAATGAAAAACTGTTTTTT.

This rearrangement joins TRBV30 to TRBJ1-2, with a tentative D call TRBD1 (6 bases). CDR3 size: 13 residues. The germline V and J ends were trimmed by 0 bases and 7 bases, with 12 bases remaining between them. The germline V gene encodes CDR1 GTSNPN and CDR2 SVGIG (reference sequence). CDR3 nucleotides: TGTGCCTGGAGTGTAGCCAGGGGCAGTGGCTACACCTTC. Amino acids: CAWSVARGSGYTF.

V and J are TRBV6-8 and TRBJ2-5, with D possibly TRBD2 on 6 matching bases. Germline V lookup: CDR1 MNHGY, CDR2 SAAAGT. The CDR3 contains 14 residues. V lost 2 bases, J lost 3 bases, and 10 bases lay in between. The DNA of the CDR3 is TGTGCCAGCAGTTACGTCGGGGGAGAAGAGACCCAGTACTTC. Amino acids: CASSYVGGEETQYF.

The V gene is TRBV18, the J gene TRBJ1-4, with 9 bases fitting TRBD1. J gave up 6 bases and V 3 bases, and 5 bases lay outside the gene matches. The CDR3 covers 15 residues. Per germline, CDR1 KGHSH and CDR2 LQKENI. CDR3 sequence: CASSPDRGEDEKLFF. Here the CDR3 DNA reads TGTGCCAGCTCACCGGACAGGGGAGAAGATGAAAAACTGTTTTTT.

This clone was counted a single time. The V and J genes are TRBV29-1 and TRBJ2-3; no definite D call. CDR1 SQVTM and CDR2 ANQGSEA come from the germline V gene. The ends were cut back, 5 bases at V and 4 bases at J, with 13 bases in the middle. CDR3 length equals 13 residues. The CDR3 protein is CSVTDETPDTQYF. CDR3 DNA: TGCAGCGTTACGGACGAGACCCCAGATACGCAGTATTTT.

The chain recombines TRBV11-3 with TRBJ1-6; D perhaps matches TRBD1 (5 bases). The V end lost 5 bases, the J end lost 10 bases, and 15 bases lay between the germline ends. The CDR3 contains 14 residues. The germline V gene has CDR1 SGHNT and CDR2 YENEEA. This CDR3 is CASSTGTGGSPLHF. Written as DNA, the CDR3 is TGTGCCAGCAGCACCGGGACGGGCGGCTCACCCCTCCACTTT.

The CDR3 DNA follows: TGTGCCAGCAGAGGACAGGGCTGGGGCTACACCTTC. This gives the protein CASRGQGWGYTF. The genes are TRBV9 and TRBJ1-2; 8 bases map to TRBD1. Trimming removed 5 bases from V and 8 bases from J; junction bases left unmatched: 5. Germline V gene data show CDR1 as SGDLS and CDR2 as YYNGEE. The CDR3 sequence is 12 residues long.